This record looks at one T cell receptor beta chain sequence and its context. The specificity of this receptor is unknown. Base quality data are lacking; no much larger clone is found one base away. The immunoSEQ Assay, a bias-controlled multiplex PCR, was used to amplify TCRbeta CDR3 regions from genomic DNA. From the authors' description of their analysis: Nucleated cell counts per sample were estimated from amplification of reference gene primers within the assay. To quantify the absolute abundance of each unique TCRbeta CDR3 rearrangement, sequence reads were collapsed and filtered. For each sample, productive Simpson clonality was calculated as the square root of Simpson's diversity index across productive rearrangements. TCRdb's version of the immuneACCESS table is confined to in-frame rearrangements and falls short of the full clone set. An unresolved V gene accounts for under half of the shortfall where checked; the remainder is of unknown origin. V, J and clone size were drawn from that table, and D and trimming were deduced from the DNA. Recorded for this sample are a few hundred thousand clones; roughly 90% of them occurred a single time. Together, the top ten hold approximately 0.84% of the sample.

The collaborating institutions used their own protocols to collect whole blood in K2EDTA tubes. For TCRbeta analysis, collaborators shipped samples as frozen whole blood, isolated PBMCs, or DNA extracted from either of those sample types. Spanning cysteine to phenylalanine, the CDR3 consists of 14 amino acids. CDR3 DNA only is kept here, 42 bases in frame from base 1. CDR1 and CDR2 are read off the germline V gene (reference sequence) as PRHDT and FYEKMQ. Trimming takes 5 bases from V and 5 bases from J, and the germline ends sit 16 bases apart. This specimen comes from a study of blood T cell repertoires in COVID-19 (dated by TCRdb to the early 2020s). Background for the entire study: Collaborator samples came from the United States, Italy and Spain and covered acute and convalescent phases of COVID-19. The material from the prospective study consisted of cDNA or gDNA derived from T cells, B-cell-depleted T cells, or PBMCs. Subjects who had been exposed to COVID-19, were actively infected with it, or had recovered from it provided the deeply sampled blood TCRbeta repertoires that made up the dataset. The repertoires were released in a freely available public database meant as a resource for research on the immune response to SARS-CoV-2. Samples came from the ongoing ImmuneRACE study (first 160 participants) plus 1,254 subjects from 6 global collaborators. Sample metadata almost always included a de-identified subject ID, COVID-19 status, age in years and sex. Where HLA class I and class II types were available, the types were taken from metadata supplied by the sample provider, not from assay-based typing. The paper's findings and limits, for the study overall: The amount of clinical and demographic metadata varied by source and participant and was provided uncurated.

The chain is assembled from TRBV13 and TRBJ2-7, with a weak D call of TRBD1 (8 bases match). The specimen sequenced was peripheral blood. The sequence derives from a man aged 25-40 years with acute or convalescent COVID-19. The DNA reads TGTGCCAGCAGCCTAAGGACAGGGAGGGACGAGCAGTACTTC. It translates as CASSLRTGRDEQYF.